This T cell receptor beta chain was recovered during a study of radiotherapy plus CTLA-4 blockade in lung cancer. Study findings and constraints: Among blood TCR repertoires after radiotherapy plus ipilimumab, tumor-derived clones expanded.

The repertoire was sequenced with immunoSEQ multiplex PCR; TCRdb's copy has only in-frame clones and lacks some. This sample carries about 98,000 clones, around 88% of them seen once, and the ten largest clones take approximately 4.9%. As concerns this clone: Its specificity is unknown.

The CDR3 has 13 residues. V dropped 2 bases and J dropped 1 base, with 6 bases sitting between them. Germline-derived CDR1 and CDR2 are SGHKS and YYEKEE (reference sequence). The clonotype comes from a human donor with non-small cell lung cancer that progressed on radiotherapy plus ipilimumab. This sample comprised peripheral blood, obtained from a patient treated with radiotherapy plus ipilimumab. V usage is TRBV5-5 and J usage is TRBJ1-2; no firm D call. CDR3 protein: CASSLGLNYGYTF. CDR3 nucleotides: TGTGCCAGCAGCTTAGGACTTAACTATGGCTACACCTTC. Together with reference TRBV5-5 and TRBJ1-2, the CDR3 gives the full variable domain: DAGVTQSPTHLIKTRGQQVTLRCSPISGHKSVSWYQQVLGQGPQFIFQYYEKEERGRGNFPDRFSARQFPNYSSELNVNALLLGDSALYLCASSLGLNYGYTFGSGTRLTVV.